Listed below are T cell receptor beta chains from one sample, sequenced in a study of TIL therapy for anti-PD-1-resistant metastatic lung cancer. Using immunoSEQ multiplex PCR, the repertoire was profiled, and TCRdb retains in-frame clones only, with some absent. There are tens of thousands of clones in the sample; 74% occur only once, and under 3.5% lies in the top ten. The sequences come from blood, collected at baseline. The receptors were sampled from a woman aged 25-80 years with non-small cell lung cancer. The CDR3 runs from the conserved cysteine through the conserved F or W. The order of the fields is CDR3 protein, CDR3 DNA, clone size, V gene, D gene, J gene. The D gene is left open where the match is weak. Part of the rows lack a size; the others show once, few, many or a class for expanded clones.

CDR3 protein: CASSLSFNQPQHF
CDR3 DNA: TGTGCCAGCAGCTTATCATTCAATCAGCCCCAGCATTTT
clone size: NA
V gene: TRBV11-2
D gene: NA
J gene: TRBJ1-5

CDR3 protein: CASSPRPETQYF
CDR3 DNA: TGTGCCAGCAGCCCCCGGCCTGAGACCCAGTACTTC
clone size: NA
V gene: TRBV7-8
D gene: NA
J gene: TRBJ2-5

CDR3 protein: CASSLGYGRSSNYGYTF
CDR3 DNA: TGTGCCAGCAGCTTGGGTTATGGTCGGTCCTCTAACTATGGCTACACCTTC
clone size: few
V gene: TRBV5-6
D gene: NA
J gene: TRBJ1-2

CDR3 protein: CASSLGAGMFSGANVLTF
CDR3 DNA: TGTGCCAGCAGCTTAGGGGCAGGGATGTTCTCTGGGGCCAACGTCCTGACTTTC
clone size: NA
V gene: TRBV7-8
D gene: NA
J gene: TRBJ2-6

CDR3 protein: CATSRVGGADTQYF
CDR3 DNA: TGTGCCACCAGCAGAGTTGGGGGGGCAGATACGCAGTATTTT
clone size: NA
V gene: TRBV15
D gene: TRBD2
J gene: TRBJ2-3

CDR3 protein: CAISLDGTSYEQYF
CDR3 DNA: TGTGCCATCAGCCTAGACGGGACCTCCTACGAGCAGTACTTC
clone size: once
V gene: TRBV10-3
D gene: NA
J gene: TRBJ2-7

CDR3 protein: CASSRAKGVYNEQFF
CDR3 DNA: TGTGCCAGTAGTAGGGCCAAAGGGGTCTACAATGAGCAGTTCTTC
clone size: NA
V gene: TRBV19
D gene: NA
J gene: TRBJ2-1

CDR3 protein: CAWSSTTTGEQYF
CDR3 DNA: TGTGCCTGGAGCTCCACTACTACGGGCGAGCAGTACTTC
clone size: NA
V gene: TRBV30
D gene: NA
J gene: TRBJ2-7

CDR3 protein: CASTTLQGWVSNTEAFF
CDR3 DNA: TGTGCCAGTACTACCCTACAGGGTTGGGTCTCAAACACTGAAGCTTTCTTT
clone size: NA
V gene: TRBV19
D gene: NA
J gene: TRBJ1-1

CDR3 protein: CASSPIDRETQYF
CDR3 DNA: TGCGCCAGCAGCCCTATAGACAGGGAGACCCAGTACTTC
clone size: NA
V gene: TRBV5-1
D gene: NA
J gene: TRBJ2-5

CDR3 protein: CASSREGYYGYTF
CDR3 DNA: TGTGCCAGTAGTCGTGAGGGCTACTATGGCTACACCTTC
clone size: NA
V gene: TRBV19
D gene: NA
J gene: TRBJ1-2

CDR3 protein: CASSVDRVPYEQYF
CDR3 DNA: TGCGCCAGCTCGGTAGACAGGGTGCCGTACGAGCAGTACTTC
clone size: few
V gene: TRBV10-1
D gene: TRBD1
J gene: TRBJ2-7

CDR3 protein: CASSVRVDTEAFF
CDR3 DNA: TGTGCCAGTAGTGTCAGGGTGGACACTGAAGCTTTCTTT
clone size: NA
V gene: TRBV19
D gene: NA
J gene: TRBJ1-1

CDR3 protein: CASSPRPFGVGSYNEQFF
CDR3 DNA: TGTGCCAGCAGCCCACGCCCCTTTGGGGTCGGCTCCTACAATGAGCAGTTCTTC
clone size: NA
V gene: TRBV9
D gene: NA
J gene: TRBJ2-1

CDR3 protein: CASSYSDLQGRLSNQPQHF
CDR3 DNA: TGTGCCAGCAGTTACTCAGACCTACAGGGGAGGCTCAGCAATCAGCCCCAGCATTTT
clone size: NA
V gene: TRBV6-7
D gene: TRBD1
J gene: TRBJ1-5

CDR3 protein: CASSLGRLGTPNEKLFF
CDR3 DNA: TGTGCCAGCAGCTTGGGCCGGCTCGGGACACCTAATGAAAAACTGTTTTTT
clone size: once
V gene: TRBV5-8
D gene: NA
J gene: TRBJ1-4

CDR3 protein: CSAYPGGLGNTEAFF
CDR3 DNA: TGCAGCGCATACCCGGGGGGACTGGGGAACACTGAAGCTTTCTTT
clone size: NA
V gene: TRBV29-1
D gene: NA
J gene: TRBJ1-1

CDR3 protein: CASSVTGGSEQFF
CDR3 DNA: TGTGCCAGTAGTGTGACAGGGGGCTCTGAGCAGTTCTTC
clone size: NA
V gene: TRBV19
D gene: TRBD1
J gene: TRBJ2-1

CDR3 protein: CASSQSHRNTEAFF
CDR3 DNA: TGTGCCAGCAGCCAAAGTCACAGGAACACTGAAGCTTTCTTT
clone size: NA
V gene: TRBV5-4
D gene: NA
J gene: TRBJ1-1

CDR3 protein: CASSLGLAGTSSYEQYF
CDR3 DNA: TGCGCCAGCAGCTTGGGGTTAGCGGGGACCAGCTCCTACGAGCAGTACTTC
clone size: NA
V gene: TRBV5-1
D gene: TRBD2
J gene: TRBJ2-7

CDR3 protein: CASSSWTSVVVDEQFF
CDR3 DNA: TGTGCCAGCAGCTCGTGGACTAGCGTTGTAGTAGATGAGCAGTTCTTC
clone size: NA
V gene: TRBV5-8
D gene: TRBD2
J gene: TRBJ2-1

CDR3 protein: CASSQSGEQYF
CDR3 DNA: TGCGCCAGCAGTCAATCGGGCGAGCAGTACTTC
clone size: NA
V gene: TRBV23-1
D gene: NA
J gene: TRBJ2-7

CDR3 protein: CASSKVPNFGMNTEAFF
CDR3 DNA: TGTGCCAGCAGCAAAGTTCCTAACTTTGGCATGAACACTGAAGCTTTCTTT
clone size: few
V gene: TRBV21-1
D gene: NA
J gene: TRBJ1-1

CDR3 protein: CACSRGQNYEQYF
CDR3 DNA: TGCGCCTGTTCCCGGGGACAGAATTACGAGCAGTACTTC
clone size: NA
V gene: TRBV5-1
D gene: TRBD1
J gene: TRBJ2-7

CDR3 protein: CASSTRGSTDTQYF
CDR3 DNA: TGTGCCAGTAGTACCAGGGGGAGCACAGATACGCAGTATTTT
clone size: NA
V gene: TRBV19
D gene: TRBD1
J gene: TRBJ2-3

CDR3 protein: CASSFGSSYNEQFF
CDR3 DNA: TGTGCCAGCAGCTTTGGAAGCTCCTACAATGAGCAGTTCTTC
clone size: few
V gene: TRBV7-2
D gene: NA
J gene: TRBJ2-1

CDR3 protein: CASSLGLVPRQETQYF
CDR3 DNA: TGTGCCAGCAGCTTAGGTCTCGTACCTCGCCAAGAGACCCAGTACTTC
clone size: NA
V gene: TRBV13
D gene: NA
J gene: TRBJ2-5

CDR3 protein: CASSAGTPFNYGYTF
CDR3 DNA: TGTGCCAGCAGCGCAGGGACACCCTTTAACTATGGCTACACCTTC
clone size: NA
V gene: TRBV9
D gene: NA
J gene: TRBJ1-2

CDR3 protein: CSGLGAQGYTF
CDR3 DNA: TGCAGCGGGCTGGGGGCGCAGGGCTACACCTTC
clone size: few
V gene: TRBV29-1
D gene: NA
J gene: TRBJ1-2

CDR3 protein: CASSAREGYNEQFF
CDR3 DNA: TGTGCCAGCAGTGCACGTGAAGGCTACAATGAGCAGTTCTTC
clone size: NA
V gene: TRBV7-8
D gene: NA
J gene: TRBJ2-1

CDR3 protein: CASRGGGADPNYGYTF
CDR3 DNA: TGTGCCAGCAGAGGGGGGGGCGCGGACCCTAACTATGGCTACACCTTC
clone size: NA
V gene: TRBV2
D gene: NA
J gene: TRBJ1-2

CDR3 protein: CAWSVAGTYEQYF
CDR3 DNA: TGTGCCTGGAGTGTGGCAGGGACTTACGAGCAGTACTTC
clone size: medium-sized
V gene: TRBV30
D gene: NA
J gene: TRBJ2-7

CDR3 protein: CASSLEALRLSGANVLTF
CDR3 DNA: TGTGCCAGCAGCTTAGAGGCCCTCCGGCTCTCTGGGGCCAACGTCCTGACTTTC
clone size: NA
V gene: TRBV7-8
D gene: NA
J gene: TRBJ2-6

CDR3 protein: CATSRGEGGRNTDTQYF
CDR3 DNA: TGTGCCACCAGCAGAGGTGAGGGAGGGAGGAACACAGATACGCAGTATTTT
clone size: NA
V gene: TRBV15
D gene: TRBD2
J gene: TRBJ2-3